This section outlines one TCR beta chain sequence together with its context. The data were obtained in a study of T cell responses to AZD1222 COVID-19 vaccine. The protocol was immunoSEQ multiplex PCR, while the TCRdb copy is restricted to in-frame clones and leaves out a portion. The sample yields some 140,000 clones, approximately 92% seen once. The junction had 1 base not matched to a gene; V was cut back by 3 bases and J by 6 bases. The germline V gene encodes CDR1 SGHTA and CDR2 FQGNSA. This CDR3 is built from 15 residues. Sample: peripheral blood, taken on day 0 of AZD1222 vaccination. This sequence originates from an adult in good health. This sequence joins TRBV7-2 and TRBJ2-1, with 14 bases fitting TRBD2. CDR3 amino acids: CASSFGLAGGNEQFF. CDR3 coding DNA: TGTGCCAGCAGCTTCGGACTAGCGGGAGGCAATGAGCAGTTCTTC.